This T cell receptor beta chain was observed in a study of blood T cell repertoires in COVID-19. Repertoires were generated with immunoSEQ multiplex PCR, while TCRdb's copy carries only in-frame clones and drops some. This sample yields about 250,000 clones, of which approximately 88% are seen a single time; approximately 6% belongs to the top ten. Germline assignment: CDR1 MNHEY and CDR2 SVGAGI. The CDR3 is made up of 13 amino acids. Trimming at V came to 2 bases and at J to 11 bases, leaving 6 bases not matched to a gene. The clonotype comes from a woman aged 30 to 39 with COVID-19, enrolled during active disease. Source material: peripheral blood. The V and J genes are TRBV6-5 and TRBJ1-1, with 9 nucleotides matching TRBD1. The CDR3 coding sequence is TGTGCCAGCAGTTACGGCCGGGACAGGGCGGCTTTCTTT. Encoded protein: CASSYGRDRAAFF.